Reported below is one T cell receptor (beta chain). The data originate from a study of T-cell reconstitution after alpha-beta-depleted transplantation in children. V shed 3 bases, J shed 9 bases, and the junction held 13 bases outside the gene matches. This CDR3 contains 16 residues. Germline V gene sequence: CDR1 SEHNR, CDR2 FQNEAQ (reference sequence). Molecular barcoding with unique molecular identifiers was used for the TCRbeta library. TCRdb re-called the PCR reads with MiXCR, one entry per CDR3 protein. The sample contains approximately 500,000 distinct CDR3 sequences, about 11% of which appear only once.

The chain couples TRBV7-9 to TRBJ2-1; 8 bases align to TRBD2. The sequence derives from a child younger than 10 with inherited bone marrow failure, due to receive a stem cell transplant. Here the sequenced sample was PBMCs, taken before TCRalphabeta/CD19-depleted stem cell transplant. The CDR3 region is CASSLGILAEDPEQFF. CDR3 nucleotide sequence: TGTGCCAGCAGCTTGGGGATACTAGCGGAAGACCCTGAGCAGTTCTTC.